The T cell receptor beta chain under discussion was sequenced for a study of identical twins. Carrying unique molecular identifiers, the cDNA also gained a universal primer site through template switching. TCRdb re-called the 5' RACE reads with MiXCR, one entry per CDR3 protein. The table records more than 1.5 million distinct CDR3 sequences, around 29% of them present only once. This clonotype occurred a few times. Its antigen is unknown. V was clipped by 0 bases and J by 3 bases; unmatched bases: 3. The germline V gene encodes CDR1 MNHEY and CDR2 SVGEGT. There are 16 residues in the CDR3. Study results and limitations: Out-of-frame sharing of TCR alpha in monozygotic twins was underestimated by models. A cross-sectional statistical analysis, not follow-up of the same donors, supported the conclusions.

With no exceptions, donors were healthy Caucasians. This receptor was obtained from a newborn girl in good health. Sequencing was performed on cord blood. The V call is TRBV6-2 or TRBV6-3, the J call TRBJ2-7; 12 bases are a match to TRBD2. For the CDR3, the DNA is TGTGCCAGCAGTTACTCTACGACTAGCGGGAGCTACGAGCAGTACTTC. This encodes CASSYSTTSGSYEQYF.